The entry below describes one TCR beta chain. Its target is unknown. This entry belongs to a study of CD8 T cells in ankylosing spondylitis. Study-wide points: A number of the motif variants had already been described in reactive arthritis synovial fluid and blood. A TCR beta motif made of fewer than ten highly homologous variants seemed typical of ankylosing spondylitis blood.

The germline gives CDR1 MNHEY, CDR2 SMNVEV (reference sequence). This CDR3 region has 12 residues. Trimming at V came to 6 bases and at J to 10 bases, leaving 5 bases not matched to a gene. Each TCR beta library was made by quantitative 5'-RACE that incorporated molecular barcodes. TCRdb fed the 5' RACE reads into MiXCR, producing one record per CDR3 protein. The data hold some 130,000 distinct CDR3 sequences, with roughly a sixth observed a single time. Material: blood, either unsorted or a sorted T cell fraction (not recorded which). This chain links TRBV27 with TRBJ1-1; TRBD1 matches 10 bases. The receptor was derived from a male donor with ankylosing spondylitis. The CDR3 region has the DNA TGTGCCAGCAGACTCCGGACAGGGGGAGCTTTCTTT. This translates into CASRLRTGGAFF.